This T cell receptor beta chain was obtained from a study of cytomegalovirus exposure and HLA in healthy donors. Overall study results and limits: Cytomegalovirus-associated status was assigned to about 170 TCR beta chains. Most CMV-associated TCR beta chains were later found to appear HLA-restricted. For most TCR beta V segments, an earlier analysis put the productive rate at about 90% or about 30% of the time. There were reportedly fewer N-insertions in an Asian-associated ancestry cluster than the roughly 700-donor mean, in a later analysis.

PCR was performed using 60 Vbeta and 13 Jbeta primers. Profiling relied on immunoSEQ multiplex PCR, and the TCRdb table lists in-frame clones only, not all of them. In the table there are about 130,000 clones, about 80% of which are singletons. In the case of this clone: Its antigen is as yet unknown.

V gave up 0 bases and J gave up 4 bases, with 9 bases separating them. The germline V gene has CDR1 MGHRA and CDR2 YSYEKL. The CDR3 has 14 amino acids. The genes are TRBV4-1 and TRBJ2-5; no clear D. The TCR sequence derives from a middle-aged woman in good health and CMV-seronegative. The sample taken for sequencing was PBMCs. The chain's CDR3 is CASSQERQAETQYF. CDR3 coding DNA: TGCGCCAGCAGCCAAGAGAGACAAGCAGAGACCCAGTACTTC.